This TCR beta chain appears in the sequencing data of a study of T cell responses to AZD1222 COVID-19 vaccine. Worth noting for this clone: The antigen is undetermined.

Measured with immunoSEQ multiplex PCR; TCRdb has only the in-frame clones, and not every one. The repertoire has 120,000 to 150,000 clones, around 83% of them found once; the top ten carry approximately 4.7%. The CDR3 length is 16 residues. Deletions cut 0 bases from V and 4 bases from J, with 13 bases between. Germline CDR1 is SGHTA and CDR2 is FQGNSA. Overall study findings and caveats: Reportedly, nearly half the spike-specific TCRs target unmutated variant regions.

Pooled together were second doses at about 4 or about 12 weeks. The clonotype was recovered from an adult who received the AZD1222 COVID-19 vaccine. The material was peripheral blood, obtained 28 days after the second AZD1222 dose. The chain recombines TRBV7-2 with TRBJ1-3, with D possibly being TRBD1 (5 bases). The CDR3 loop reads CASSLARQTPGNTIYF. In DNA, the CDR3 is TGTGCCAGCAGCTTAGCGAGACAGACACCAGGAAACACCATATATTTT.